Each of the 27 T cell receptor beta chains below was sequenced from the same sample in a study of shared clonotypes between healthy human individuals (dated by TCRdb to the early 2020s). Libraries were made using the immunoSEQ multiplex PCR assay. Imported from immuneACCESS, the table was reduced by TCRdb to in-frame sequences with V and J called. These copies leave out some clones; in studies compared against another copy, an unresolved V gene accounts for under half, and the cause of the remainder is not known. The sample has 600,000 to 750,000 clones on record, about three quarters of them singletons. The ten largest account for 1.8% of the sample. Sequencing used memory CD4+ T cells sorted from blood. The cell subset or site label for this specimen denotes: CD45RA-negative fraction. These receptors were obtained from a woman aged 30 to 39 in good health.

The chain joins TRBV18 to TRBJ2-2; D not certain. The length of the CDR3 is 13 residues. Germline V lookup: CDR1 KGHSH, CDR2 LQKENI. V was cut by 3 bases and J by 7 bases, with 9 bases left in between. The chain's CDR3 is CASSPQLGGELFF. CDR3 sequence (DNA): TGTGCCAGCTCACCCCAATTGGGCGGGGAGCTGTTTTTT.

The V gene is TRBV7-8, the J gene TRBJ2-7; D may be TRBD1 or TRBD2 (6 bases each). Germline V CDR1 and CDR2: SGHVS, FQNEAQ. V shed 4 bases and J shed 2 bases, with 12 bases lying between them. CDR3 size: 14 residues. The CDR3 is CASSSRGETYEQYF. In DNA, the CDR3 is TGTGCCAGCAGCTCGAGGGGGGAAACCTACGAGCAGTACTTC.

The rearrangement joins TRBV5-1 to TRBJ2-1; 12 nucleotides line up with TRBD2. The junction had 11 bases not matched to a gene; V was cut back by 4 bases and J by 12 bases. This CDR3 contains 15 residues. Per germline, CDR1 SGHRS and CDR2 YFSETQ. The CDR3 is CASSEGTSGLRVQFF. CDR3 DNA sequence: TGCGCCAGCAGCGAGGGGACTAGCGGGCTCCGGGTGCAGTTCTTC.

This clone was recorded once. V and J are TRBV4-2 and TRBJ2-7; 9 positions agree with TRBD2. The ends lost 4 bases at V and 6 bases at J; junction bases unmatched: 1. There are 12 residues in the CDR3. Germline V gene lookup returns CDR1 LGHNA and CDR2 YNFKEQ. The CDR3 sequence: CASSLSGSEQYF. The CDR3 DNA reads TGTGCCAGCAGCCTTAGCGGGAGCGAGCAGTACTTC.

The chain links TRBV29-1 to TRBJ2-5; D unclear. The J call may be wrong; the DNA end is better matched by TRBJ2-7. The length of the CDR3 is 10 residues. The germline CDR1 and CDR2 sequences are SQVTM and ANQGSEA. CDR3 loop: CSIGEYEQYF. DNA of the CDR3: TGCAGCATTGGGGAATACGAGCAGTACTTC.

The gene calls are TRBV5-8 and TRBJ1-5; no clear D. This CDR3 is built from 14 residues. Trimming took off 3 bases at V and 0 bases at J, with 7 bases between the two ends. The germline V gene has CDR1 SGHTS and CDR2 YDEGEE. In DNA, the CDR3 is TGTGCCAGCAGCTCCAGGAATAGCAATCAGCCCCAGCATTTT. Amino acids: CASSSRNSNQPQHF.

The CDR3 DNA reads TGTGCCAGTAGTCGACAGGGGTGGTACAATGAGCAGTTCTTC. Its translation: CASSRQGWYNEQFF. The J gene is TRBJ2-1, the V gene TRBV19, with TRBD1 matching over 8 bases. In germline, CDR1 is LNHDA, CDR2 SQIVND (reference sequence). The CDR3 sequence is 14 residues long. The V and J ends lost 5 bases and 4 bases, in that order; junction bases with no gene match: 4.

The chain combines TRBV30 with TRBJ2-1; D not resolved. V lost 0 bases and J lost 0, with 9 bases in between. The V gene's germline CDR1 is GTSNPN and CDR2 SVGIG (reference sequence). The CDR3 is 15 amino acids. The CDR3 nucleotides are TGTGCCTGGAGTGTGGTATATAGCTCCTACAATGAGCAGTTCTTC. It encodes CAWSVVYSSYNEQFF.

This clone was detected a few times. In DNA form, the CDR3 reads TGTGCCACCTCGACCGGGGTAGGCAATGAGCAGTTCTTC. It codes for CATSTGVGNEQFF. The V and J genes are TRBV28 and TRBJ2-1; D is perhaps TRBD2 (5 bases). The CDR3 has 13 residues. Germline lookup yields CDR1 MDHEN and CDR2 SYDVKM. Between the trimmed V and J ends, which lost 10 bases and 6 bases, there was a span of 16 bases.

V usage is TRBV7-6 and J usage is TRBJ1-1; possibly TRBD1 for D (5 bases). The germline V gene has CDR1 SGHVS and CDR2 FNYEAQ. The CDR3 extends over 15 amino acids. V gave up 2 bases and J gave up 1 base, with 11 bases separating them. CDR3 residues: CASSLIGQGNTEAFF. CDR3 DNA sequence: TGTGCCAGCAGCTTAATAGGCCAGGGGAACACTGAAGCTTTCTTT.

V is TRBV18 and J is TRBJ2-1; 14 bases fit TRBD2. CDR3 size: 18 residues. The germline CDR1 and CDR2 sequences are KGHSH and LQKENI. J gave up 2 bases and V 5 bases, and 8 bases lay outside the gene matches. Written as DNA, the CDR3 is TGTGCCAGCTCATTTGGGACTAGCGGGAGAGGGGCCTACAATGAGCAGTTCTTC. This encodes CASSFGTSGRGAYNEQFF. Variable domain in full (rest from reference TRBV18 and TRBJ2-1): NAGVMQNPRHLVRRRGQEARLRCSPMKGHSHVYWYRQLPEEGLKFMVYLQKENIIDESGMPKERFSAEFPKEGPSILRIQQVVRGDSAAYFCASSFGTSGRGAYNEQFFGPGTRLTVL.

Judged by abundance, this clone is medium-sized (0.01 to 0.1%). The V gene is TRBV10-1, the J gene TRBJ2-7, with 10 bases aligning to TRBD2. Unmatched junction bases numbered 10, after V lost 1 base and J lost 4 bases. The CDR3 has 17 residues. Germline-derived CDR1 and CDR2 are WNHNN and SYGVQD (reference sequence). CDR3 loop: CASSEYGLAGDAYEQYF. CDR3 sequence (DNA): TGCGCCAGCAGTGAGTATGGGCTAGCGGGAGATGCATACGAGCAGTACTTC.

V is TRBV27 and J is TRBJ2-1; 12 positions match TRBD1. Germline CDR1 reads MNHEY; CDR2 reads SMNVEV (reference sequence). With 6 bases clipped from V and 9 bases from J, the junction kept 9 bases outside the gene matches. This CDR3 has 15 amino acids. The CDR3 bases are TGTGCCAGCAGGGGGCCGGGACAGGGGGCAAGTGAGCAGTTCTTC. Protein: CASRGPGQGASEQFF.

This clone was detected many times. The chain has TRBV6-5 and TRBJ2-1, with TRBD1 matching over 7 bases. The CDR3 covers 11 residues. CDR1 and CDR2 (germline): MNHEY, SVGAGI. V trimming: 6 bases; J trimming: 9 bases; junction bases outside the gene matches: 2. The CDR3 coding sequence is TGTGCCAGCAGCCGACAGGGTGAGCAGTTCTTC. Translated: CASSRQGEQFF.

The rearrangement uses TRBV4-1 and TRBJ2-3; 9 bases match TRBD2. The CDR3 has 18 residues. Germline V gene data show CDR1 as MGHRA and CDR2 as YSYEKL. Trimming removed 1 base from V and 0 bases from J; junction bases left unmatched: 8. In nucleotides, the CDR3 is TGCGCCAGCAGCCAAGCGGGCGCGGGAGGGCTCAGCACAGATACGCAGTATTTT. It is translated as CASSQAGAGGLSTDTQYF.

The V gene is TRBV28, the J gene TRBJ2-7, with no clear D. V lost 7 bases and J lost 4, with 14 bases in between. This CDR3 comprises 13 residues. Germline V gives CDR1 MDHEN, CDR2 SYDVKM. The CDR3 coding sequence is TGTGCCAGCATCCCCGGGTCCCGGTACGAGCAGTACTTC. Protein: CASIPGSRYEQYF.

The chain couples TRBV2 to TRBJ2-2; 8 bases are shared with TRBD1. V dropped 6 bases and J dropped 0; count of bases not matched to a gene: 0. Germline assignment: CDR1 SNHLY and CDR2 FYNNEI. This CDR3 region has 14 residues. The CDR3 DNA is TGTGCCAGCAGGACAGGGGCGAACACCGGGGAGCTGTTTTTT. Amino acid sequence: CASRTGANTGELFF.

The chain couples TRBV5-1 to TRBJ2-7; TRBD1 agrees at 7 bases. Per the germline V gene, CDR1 is SGHRS and CDR2 is YFSETQ. Trimming cost V 2 bases and J 0 bases; bases outside gene matches: 5. The CDR3 is 15 residues long. Written as DNA, the CDR3 is TGCGCCAGCAGCTTTCTACAGGGGAGCTCCTACGAGCAGTACTTC. It codes for CASSFLQGSSYEQYF.

Notes on this clone: Other DNA sequences from this sample encode an identical CDR3 as well. CDR3 coding DNA: TGTGCCTGGAGTGTTCAGGGGAACACTGAAGCTTTCTTT. Encoded protein: CAWSVQGNTEAFF. The V call is TRBV30, the J call TRBJ1-1; weak D call: TRBD1 (5 bases). The germline V gene has CDR1 GTSNPN and CDR2 SVGIG (reference sequence). The CDR3 contains 13 residues. The V gene lost 0 bases and the J gene lost 1 base, with 6 bases spanning the gap. Using reference TRBV30 and TRBJ1-1 for the parts outside the CDR3, the full variable domain is SQTIHQWPATLVQPVGSPLSLECTVEGTSNPNLYWYRQAAGRGLQLLFYSVGIGQISSEVPQNLSASRPQDRQFILSSKKLLLSDSGFYLCAWSVQGNTEAFFGQGTRLTVV.

This clone was observed many times. The same CDR3 can be traced to other DNA sequences in this sample. V usage is TRBV19 and J usage is TRBJ2-7, with 7 bases that match TRBD1. Germline V gene lookup returns CDR1 LNHDA and CDR2 SQIVND (reference sequence). CDR3 length: 15 residues. J lost 4 bases, V lost 3 bases, and 9 bases had no gene match. The CDR3 DNA follows: TGTGCCAGTAGTATCTCCCCGGGACAGACTTACGAGCAGTACTTC. Its translation is CASSISPGQTYEQYF.

The chain links TRBV28 to TRBJ1-5; perhaps TRBD1 as D (5 bases). Germline CDR1 reads MDHEN; CDR2 reads SYDVKM. The V end lost 6 bases, the J end lost 0 bases, and 12 bases lay between the germline ends. CDR3 length equals 15 residues. The CDR3 DNA follows: TGTGCCAGCAGCCGTCCCGACAGTAGCAATCAGCCCCAGCATTTT. Residues: CASSRPDSSNQPQHF.

The rearrangement uses TRBV4-2 and TRBJ1-2; D not resolved. This CDR3 is built from 16 residues. With 0 bases removed from V and 4 bases from J, the gap between germline ends came to 15 bases. Germline lookup yields CDR1 LGHNA and CDR2 YNFKEQ. CDR3 sequence (DNA): TGTGCCAGCAGCCAAGAACTGGTCGGAGCCCCCTATGGCTACACCTTC. It translates to CASSQELVGAPYGYTF.

This clone was recorded only once. This chain joins TRBV14 and TRBJ1-4; no clear D. CDR3 length: 17 residues. Between the trimmed V and J ends, which lost 0 bases and 0 bases, there was a span of 11 bases. Germline loops: CDR1 SGHDN, CDR2 FVKESK. As DNA, the CDR3 is TGTGCCAGCAGCCAAGAAGTTTGGCAGACAACTAATGAAAAACTGTTTTTT. It codes for CASSQEVWQTTNEKLFF. Complete variable domain (other parts from reference TRBV14 and TRBJ1-4): EAGVTQFPSHSVIEKGQTVTLRCDPISGHDNLYWYRRVMGKEIKFLLHFVKESKQDESGMPNNRFLAERTGGTYSTLKVQPAELEDSGVYFCASSQEVWQTTNEKLFFGSGTQLSVL.

This clone showed up just once. This chain uses TRBV19 with TRBJ1-5; 8 bases are a match to TRBD1. Germline V gene data show CDR1 as LNHDA and CDR2 as SQIVND (reference sequence). The CDR3 consists of 15 residues. The trim removed 4 bases at V and 6 bases at J, leaving 8 bases unmatched. Written as DNA, the CDR3 is TGTGCCAGTAGTAGATCCAGGGGGCGCGGTCAGCCCCAGCATTTT. This sequence encodes CASSRSRGRGQPQHF. Combining the CDR3 with reference TRBV19 and TRBJ1-5 gives the whole variable domain DGGITQSPKYLFRKEGQNVTLSCEQNLNHDAMYWYRQDPGQGLRLIYYSQIVNDFQKGDIAEGYSVSREKKESFPLTVTSAQKNPTAFYLCASSRSRGRGQPQHFGDGTRLSIL.

The chain carries TRBV5-1 and TRBJ2-7, with 7 bases identical to TRBD2. V lost 6 bases, J lost 5 bases, and 8 bases stayed unmatched. Germline lookup yields CDR1 SGHRS and CDR2 YFSETQ. The CDR3 has 13 amino acids. The CDR3 loop is CASTWGRENEQYF. CDR3 DNA sequence: TGCGCCAGCACCTGGGGGAGGGAGAACGAGCAGTACTTC.

This sequence joins TRBV19 and TRBJ2-7, with D possibly being TRBD1 (6 bases). The CDR3 is 17 residues long. CDR1 and CDR2 from the germline V gene are LNHDA and SQIVND (reference sequence). V was pared by 5 bases and J by 1 base, with 21 bases between. CDR3 region: CASSWGQGSSVSYEQYF. The CDR3 coding sequence is TGTGCCAGTAGTTGGGGGCAGGGTTCGTCGGTTTCCTACGAGCAGTACTTC. The full variable domain, in which reference TRBV19 and TRBJ2-7 provide the parts outside the CDR3, is DGGITQSPKYLFRKEGQNVTLSCEQNLNHDAMYWYRQDPGQGLRLIYYSQIVNDFQKGDIAEGYSVSREKKESFPLTVTSAQKNPTAFYLCASSWGQGSSVSYEQYFGPGTRLTVT.

This chain links TRBV19 with TRBJ1-1; TRBD1 might be the D (5 bases). This CDR3 is built from 14 residues. Germline assignment: CDR1 LNHDA and CDR2 SQIVND (reference sequence). V was trimmed by 6 bases and J by 7 bases, leaving 18 bases between them. The CDR3, as DNA: TGTGCCAGTAGCGGGACCCTCCTCGGGAATGAAGCTTTCTTT. It is translated as CASSGTLLGNEAFF.